The 32 T cell receptor beta chains below come from one sample, sequenced in a study of blood T cell repertoires in COVID-19. Data came from immunoSEQ multiplex PCR; TCRdb stores just in-frame clones and leaves some out. The data contain some 200,000 clones, roughly 82% of them singletons. Sequencing input: PBMCs or T cells enriched from blood (not recorded which). The receptors shown here come from a man in his forties who had recovered from COVID-19.

The rearrangement joins TRBV28 to TRBJ1-3; D gene unclear. Germline-derived CDR1 and CDR2 are MDHEN and SYDVKM. The V gene lost 9 bases and the J gene lost 0 bases, with 9 bases spanning the gap. This CDR3 comprises 13 residues. In DNA form, the CDR3 reads TGTGCCAGTTACAGAGACTCTGGAAACACCATATATTTT. Translating it yields CASYRDSGNTIYF.

This clone was seen once. The chain recombines TRBV29-1 with TRBJ2-7, with 9 bases aligning to TRBD2. Germline trimming cut 4 bases from V and 4 bases from J; bases unmatched to any gene: 8. Germline CDR1 is SQVTM and CDR2 is ANQGSEA. The CDR3 contains 14 residues. CDR3 region: CSVVLAGNRYEQYV. In DNA form, the CDR3 reads TGCAGCGTTGTCCTAGCGGGAAACCGGTACGAGCAGTACGTC.

This chain links TRBV12-3 or TRBV12-4 with TRBJ2-7; TRBD2 matches at 8 bases. The CDR3 is 13 residues long. V was pared by 9 bases and J by 7 bases, with 11 bases of the junction left unmatched. DNA of the CDR3: TGTGCCAGTGCGCGTTCAGCGGGAGATGAGCAGTACTTC. It encodes CASARSAGDEQYF.

This chain joins TRBV29-1 and TRBJ2-7; weak D call: TRBD2 (6 bases). The ends were cut back, 0 bases at V and 2 bases at J, with 14 bases in the middle. Germline-derived CDR1 and CDR2 are SQVTM and ANQGSEA. CDR3 size: 15 residues. CDR3 nucleotide sequence: TGCAGCGTTGAAGATTTAGGGCGGGGAACCTACGAGCAGTACTTC. It specifies CSVEDLGRGTYEQYF.

The chain recombines TRBV7-2 with TRBJ1-1, with 9 bases fitting TRBD1. The ends lost 3 bases at V and 3 bases at J; junction bases unmatched: 5. The CDR3 has 15 amino acids. The germline V gene encodes CDR1 SGHTA and CDR2 FQGNSA. The CDR3 nucleotides read TGTGCCAGCAGCTTCACAGGGGGCATGGACACTGAAGCTTTCTTT. Translation gives CASSFTGGMDTEAFF.

The genes are TRBV7-2 and TRBJ2-5; D possibly corresponds to TRBD1 (6 bases). Germline assignment: CDR1 SGHTA and CDR2 FQGNSA. Trimming removed 3 bases at V and 5 bases at J, with 16 bases between. The CDR3 sequence is 15 residues long. CDR3 sequence: CASSLSTGSMETQYF. CDR3 DNA: TGTGCCAGCAGCTTGAGTACAGGGAGTATGGAGACCCAGTACTTC.

The chain employs TRBV5-5 and TRBJ2-1; maybe TRBD1 (5 bases). Germline V gene data show CDR1 as SGHKS and CDR2 as YYEKEE (reference sequence). CDR3 length: 15 residues. Trimming pared 4 bases from V and 4 bases from J, leaving 15 bases between. CDR3 sequence: CASSHLPDSYNEQFF. In nucleotides, the CDR3 is TGTGCCAGCAGCCATCTCCCAGACAGTTACAATGAGCAGTTCTTC.

The gene calls are TRBV5-1 and TRBJ2-7; 9 bases line up with TRBD1. Germline lookup yields CDR1 SGHRS and CDR2 YFSETQ. The length of the CDR3 is 15 residues. Trimming took 4 bases from V and 5 from J; bases not matched to a gene: 10. This CDR3 reads CASSPTGGDYNEQYF. As DNA, the CDR3 is TGCGCCAGCAGCCCAACAGGGGGCGATTATAACGAGCAGTACTTC.

The chain links TRBV5-1 to TRBJ1-1; weak D call: TRBD1 (5 bases). V was clipped by 4 bases and J by 5 bases, with 15 bases between them. The CDR3 is made up of 14 amino acids. Germline V lookup: CDR1 SGHRS, CDR2 YFSETQ. The CDR3 sequence is CASSPGGGGTEAFF. DNA of the CDR3: TGCGCCAGCAGCCCCGGCGGGGGAGGGACTGAAGCTTTCTTT. The entire variable domain, with the rest obtained from reference TRBV5-1 and TRBJ1-1, is as follows: KAGVTQTPRYLIKTRGQQVTLSCSPISGHRSVSWYQQTPGQGLQFLFEYFSETQRNKGNFPGRFSGRQFSNSRSEMNVSTLELGDSALYLCASSPGGGGTEAFFGQGTRLTVV.

This clone was seen a single time. V gene TRBV14 combines with J gene TRBJ1-2; TRBD1 might be the D (6 bases). Germline-derived CDR1 and CDR2 are SGHDN and FVKESK. The V end was cut by 0 bases, the J end by 8 bases, with 16 bases between. The CDR3 extends over 15 amino acids. As DNA, the CDR3 is TGTGCCAGCAGCCAAGATCTGGGGGGGGCAAGGGGCTACACCTTC. It is translated as CASSQDLGGARGYTF.

The V call is TRBV6-5, the J call TRBJ1-2; a weak D match, TRBD1 (5 bases). V lost 6 bases, J lost 4 bases, and 18 bases lay in between. The CDR3 runs 15 residues. Germline V gene lookup returns CDR1 MNHEY and CDR2 SVGAGI. The CDR3 loop is CASSLQRGSLYGYTF. In nucleotides, the CDR3 is TGTGCCAGCAGCTTACAGCGGGGCTCCCTCTATGGCTACACCTTC.

The chain couples TRBV5-1 to TRBJ2-1; maybe TRBD1 (5 bases). Looked up from germline, CDR1 is SGHRS and CDR2 is YFSETQ. V lost 4 bases and J lost 0, with 11 bases in between. This CDR3 is 15 amino acids long. The CDR3 here is CASSLTTVSYNEQFF. The CDR3 DNA follows: TGCGCCAGCAGCCTCACGACAGTCTCCTACAATGAGCAGTTCTTC.

The V and J genes are TRBV3-1 (or the pseudogene TRBV3-2) and TRBJ1-5; TRBD1 matches at 7 bases. Unmatched junction bases numbered 8, after V lost 2 bases and J lost 7 bases. CDR1 and CDR2 (germline): LGHDT, YNNKEL (reference sequence). The CDR3 consists of 15 residues. The CDR3 nucleotides read TGTGCCAGCAGCCAATCCCCAGGGGGTTGGCAGCCCCAGCATTTT. This codes for CASSQSPGGWQPQHF.

The V and J genes are TRBV28 and TRBJ2-7; D gene ambiguous. Germline assignment: CDR1 MDHEN and CDR2 SYDVKM. The CDR3 loop spans 15 amino acids. With 2 bases removed from V and 3 bases from J, the gap between germline ends came to 14 bases. CDR3 DNA sequence: TGTGCCAGCAGTTTAATGTCCAGTAAAATCTACGAGCAGTACTTC. Translated, it gives CASSLMSSKIYEQYF.

This chain connects TRBV3-1 (or the pseudogene TRBV3-2) to TRBJ2-7, with 10 bases that match TRBD2. J lost 2 bases, V lost 4 bases, and 14 bases had no gene match. Looked up from germline, CDR1 is LGHDT and CDR2 is YNNKEL (reference sequence). The CDR3 runs 18 residues. CDR3 protein: CASSPPPLAGGLTYEQYV. In DNA, the CDR3 is TGTGCCAGCAGCCCCCCTCCTTTAGCGGGAGGCCTCACCTACGAGCAGTACGTC.

V is TRBV6-6 and J is TRBJ2-3; 7 bases are a match to TRBD1. The CDR3 sequence is 13 residues long. Per the germline V gene, CDR1 is MNHNY and CDR2 is SVGAGI (reference sequence). J lost 4 bases, V lost 5 bases, and 3 bases had no gene match. Here the CDR3 DNA reads TGTGCCAGCAGTCGACAGGGCCCAGATACGCAGTATTTT. Encoded protein: CASSRQGPDTQYF.

This clone was seen just once. This chain joins TRBV5-8 and TRBJ2-3; D might be TRBD1 (6 bases). The CDR3 extends over 18 amino acids. With 3 bases removed from V and 2 bases from J, the gap between germline ends came to 22 bases. CDR1 and CDR2 (germline): SGHTS, YDEGEE. CDR3: CASSSPGASASFTDTQYF. In DNA form, the CDR3 reads TGTGCCAGCAGCTCCCCAGGGGCATCCGCTTCGTTCACAGATACGCAGTATTTT.

CDR3 protein: CASSLAPTGGDSSYEQYF. Here the CDR3 DNA reads TGTGCCAGCAGCTTAGCCCCGACAGGGGGCGACAGCTCCTACGAGCAGTACTTC. This sequence joins TRBV7-6 and TRBJ2-7, with 10 bases fitting TRBD1. The CDR3 consists of 18 residues. Germline trimming cut 0 bases from V and 0 bases from J; bases unmatched to any gene: 8. Germline V CDR1 and CDR2: SGHVS, FNYEAQ.

The table lists this clone with a few counts. The chain has TRBV19 and TRBJ2-1; possible D gene TRBD1, 6 bases. Trimming removed 1 base from V and 8 bases from J, with 18 bases in between. This CDR3 has 16 amino acids. CDR1 is LNHDA and CDR2 is SQIVND in the germline V gene (reference sequence). The CDR3 is CASSIVGAGEFYEQFF. The CDR3 DNA is TGTGCCAGTAGTATAGTTGGGGCAGGGGAGTTTTATGAGCAGTTCTTC.

This clone was picked up one time. V and J are TRBV5-1 and TRBJ2-7; tentatively, D is TRBD1 (5 bases). The V gene's germline CDR1 is SGHRS and CDR2 YFSETQ. The V end lost 5 bases, the J end lost 0 bases, and 15 bases lay between the germline ends. This CDR3 spans 15 amino acids. The CDR3 sequence is CASRYDSASSYEQYF. In nucleotides, the CDR3 is TGCGCCAGCAGATATGACAGCGCTAGCTCCTACGAGCAGTACTTC.

This chain links TRBV7-9 with TRBJ2-1; no definite D call. CDR3 length: 15 amino acids. CDR1 is SEHNR, CDR2 FQNEAQ, per germline (reference sequence). The V gene lost 7 bases and the J gene lost 8 bases, with 21 bases spanning the gap. The CDR3: CASTNPYGTTHEQFF. In nucleotides, the CDR3 is TGTGCCAGCACCAACCCCTACGGAACGACTCATGAGCAGTTCTTC.

This chain links TRBV11-2 with TRBJ2-7; 10 bases fit TRBD2. With 3 bases clipped from V and 3 bases from J, the junction kept 8 bases outside the gene matches. From germline, CDR1 is SGHAT and CDR2 FQNNGV. The CDR3 runs to 16 residues. The CDR3, as DNA: TGTGCCAGCAGCTTTGGGACTAGCGTGGGGGTCTACGAGCAGTACGTC. Residues: CASSFGTSVGVYEQYV.

This chain uses TRBV5-4 with TRBJ2-7, with 7 positions matching TRBD1. The CDR3 loop spans 15 amino acids. CDR1 and CDR2 (germline): SGHNT, YYREEE (reference sequence). The ends lost 0 bases at V and 4 bases at J; junction bases unmatched: 7. DNA for the CDR3: TGTGCCAGCAGCTTGGATCCGGGACAGCAATACGAGCAGTACTTC. It encodes CASSLDPGQQYEQYF.

J is TRBJ1-2 and V is TRBV19, with 8 bases that match TRBD1. With 0 bases clipped from V and 7 bases from J, the junction kept 13 bases outside the gene matches. The CDR3 is 17 residues long. Germline V gene data show CDR1 as LNHDA and CDR2 as SQIVND (reference sequence). As DNA, the CDR3 is TGTGCCAGTAGTATAGACCTCCGGACAGGGACCTTTGGTGGCTACACCTTC. Its translation: CASSIDLRTGTFGGYTF.

This chain links TRBV6-2 or TRBV6-3 with TRBJ2-5, with D perhaps matching TRBD1 (5 bases). The CDR3 has 14 residues. In germline, CDR1 is MNHEY, CDR2 SVGEGT. Trimming stripped 5 bases from V and 5 bases from J, with 15 bases between. As DNA, the CDR3 is TGTGCCAGCAGTGACCGGAAAAAGGGGGAGACCCAGTACTTC. Protein product: CASSDRKKGETQYF.

This chain uses TRBV29-1 with TRBJ2-3, with a possible D match to TRBD2 (5 bases). V lost 3 bases, J lost 4 bases, and 11 bases lay in between. CDR3 length: 13 amino acids. Looked up from germline, CDR1 is SQVTM and CDR2 is ANQGSEA. The CDR3 reads CSVDGGHADTQYF. CDR3 DNA sequence: TGCAGCGTTGATGGCGGGCACGCAGATACGCAGTATTTT.

The V gene is TRBV2, the J gene TRBJ1-2; 8 bases match TRBD1. Germline CDR1 SNHLY, CDR2 FYNNEI. This CDR3 has 14 residues. V lost 9 bases to trimming and J lost 0 bases; unmatched junction nucleotides: 6. CDR3 residues: CARGTGNSNYGYTF. The CDR3 DNA follows: TGTGCCAGGGGGACAGGAAACTCTAACTATGGCTACACCTTC.

The chain couples TRBV30 to TRBJ2-7, with D perhaps matching TRBD1 (6 bases). There are 13 residues in the CDR3. Between the trimmed V and J ends, which lost 3 bases and 3 bases, there was a span of 12 bases. Germline-derived CDR1 and CDR2 are GTSNPN and SVGIG (reference sequence). The CDR3 region is CAWRRGGFYEQYV. The CDR3 region has the DNA TGTGCCTGGAGGCGAGGGGGATTCTACGAGCAGTACGTC.

The rearrangement uses TRBV19 and TRBJ1-5; tentatively, D is TRBD1 (6 bases). Germline lookup yields CDR1 LNHDA and CDR2 SQIVND (reference sequence). Trimming shortened V by 5 bases and J by 5 bases, and 13 bases separated the two germline ends. This CDR3 contains 14 residues. In DNA, the CDR3 is TGTGCCAGTAGTGGGACCAACAGGGATCAGCCCCAGCATTTT. It encodes CASSGTNRDQPQHF. Full variable domain (outside the CDR3, taken from reference TRBV19 and TRBJ1-5): DGGITQSPKYLFRKEGQNVTLSCEQNLNHDAMYWYRQDPGQGLRLIYYSQIVNDFQKGDIAEGYSVSREKKESFPLTVTSAQKNPTAFYLCASSGTNRDQPQHFGDGTRLSIL.

The chain has TRBV11-3 and TRBJ2-3; 8 bases are shared with TRBD1. Trimming cost V 6 bases and J 2 bases; bases outside gene matches: 4. In germline, CDR1 is SGHNT, CDR2 YENEEA. The CDR3 consists of 14 residues. Here the CDR3 reads CASSPGQATDTQYF. Here the CDR3 DNA reads TGTGCCAGCAGTCCGGGACAGGCCACAGATACGCAGTATTTT.

The chain couples TRBV6-2 or TRBV6-3 to TRBJ1-2; 7 nucleotides line up with TRBD1. V gave up 6 bases and J gave up 6 bases; unmatched junction bases: 10. CDR1 is MNHEY, CDR2 SVGEGT, per germline. The CDR3 contains 14 residues. This CDR3 is CASSVVGQDHGYTF. CDR3 nucleotides: TGTGCCAGCAGCGTCGTAGGACAGGACCATGGCTACACCTTC.

The chain recombines TRBV10-2 with TRBJ2-7, with 9 bases fitting TRBD2. The CDR3 consists of 14 residues. V dropped 6 bases and J dropped 2; count of bases not matched to a gene: 5. From germline, CDR1 is WSHSY and CDR2 SAAADI. The CDR3 protein is CASRLAGSPYEQYF. In DNA form, the CDR3 reads TGCGCCAGCAGGCTAGCGGGGAGCCCCTACGAGCAGTACTTC.